Included here is one T cell receptor beta chain sequence, with context. What it binds is not known. Per germline, CDR1 MNHEY and CDR2 SVGAGI. V shed 6 bases and J shed 1 base, with 12 bases lying between them. CDR3 length: 14 residues. The data originate from a study of OX40 agonist ivuxolimab in advanced cancers. Overall study: Melanoma, hepatocellular carcinoma, head and neck or renal cell cancer occurred in dose-escalation patients. Partial responses were observed in three patients, of whom one had hepatocellular carcinoma and two had cutaneous melanoma.

Findings and limits, study-wide: There was clonal expansion of CD4+ and CD8+ blood T cells by week 6 at 0.1 to 3.0 mg/kg. It was not determined which antigens were specifically recognized by the peripheral T cells that had undergone clonal expansion.

Sequencing was performed with immunoSEQ multiplex PCR; in TCRdb, only in-frame clones are kept and a portion is missing. The table lists roughly 71,000 clones, about 83% of them singletons. The sequencing here drew on CD4+ or CD8+ T cells sorted from blood, taken in a trial of the OX40 agonist ivuxolimab. This TCR was sampled from an adult with an advanced solid tumor such as melanoma, head and neck, liver or kidney cancer. J is TRBJ2-5 and V is TRBV6-5; tentative D call: TRBD1 (6 bases). The CDR3 region is CASRRQETQETQYF. The CDR3 coding sequence is TGTGCCAGCAGGCGACAGGAGACCCAAGAGACCCAGTACTTC.